This T cell receptor beta chain originates from a study of a mutant IDH1 vaccine in newly diagnosed glioma. The sample's time point: week 11, during vaccination. Vaccination used 300 ug of mutant IDH1 20-mer peptide per dose, with topical imiquimod. A word on this clone: Its specificity is not known.

V dropped 5 bases and J dropped 0 bases, with 14 bases sitting between them. Looked up from germline, CDR1 is SEHNR and CDR2 is FQNEAQ (reference sequence). The CDR3 totals 17 residues. This table comes from immunoSEQ multiplex PCR, and its TCRdb copy is limited to in-frame clones, with some not included. The repertoire holds around 100,000 clones, with 85% to 90% as singletons. The source is a woman aged 45-65 years with glioma. This chain links TRBV7-9 with TRBJ2-6; D perhaps matches TRBD2 (5 bases). The sequenced sample was PBMCs, obtained from a glioma patient whose treatment included an IDH1 peptide vaccine. As DNA, the CDR3 is TGTGCCAGCAGCCGCGCCCCCACTAGCTCTGGGGCCAACGTCCTGACTTTC. Its translation: CASSRAPTSSGANVLTF.